Listed here is a single TCR beta chain. Its specificity is not known. The sample belongs to a study of regulatory T cells in long-lasting Graves disease. Notes on the study in general: Lower TCR diversity characterized persistent Graves' patients relative to newly diagnosed patients.

This CDR3 region has 17 residues. Trimming stripped 2 bases from V and 1 base from J, with 18 bases between. Time point described: persistent/refractory GD, antithyroid drugs over 5 years with positive TRAb. TCR sequences were obtained from RNA taken from PBMCs. Construction of TCR beta libraries relied on iRepertoire HTBI primers and on Arm-PCR targeting CDR3 regions. TCRdb called the multiplex PCR reads again in MiXCR, with one record for every CDR3 protein. The sample includes 650,000 to 700,000 distinct CDR3 sequences, 25% to 30% of them seen just once. The chain couples TRBV12-3 or TRBV12-4 to TRBJ2-7; TRBD1 or TRBD2 may be the D gene (5 bases each). This TCR was recovered from a female donor with Graves disease. Sequences were derived from peripheral blood mononuclear cells (PBMCs), sampled when the disease was refractory, from a patient treated with antithyroid drugs. The CDR3 spells CASSLRMGQRSSYEQYF. The CDR3 DNA follows: TGTGCCAGCAGTTTAAGAATGGGGCAGCGGAGTTCCTACGAGCAGTACTTC.